Following are 13 T cell receptor beta chains from one sample sequenced in a study of CD8 T cells in Susac syndrome. When the RNA was reverse transcribed, random hexamers were used with an input of about 0.45 to 1 ug. One entry per CDR3 protein, called by TCRdb with MiXCR from the immunoSEQ multiplex PCR reads. This sample has tens of thousands of distinct CDR3 sequences, with roughly 93% found just once. The source material was CD8+ T cells from PBMCs. These TCRs come from a human donor in good health.

This clonotype was counted a single time. The V call is TRBV7-9, the J call TRBJ2-7; D is ambiguous. Germline V gene lookup returns CDR1 SEHNR and CDR2 FQNEAQ (reference sequence). V shed 2 bases and J shed 3 bases, with 8 bases lying between them. CDR3 length: 13 residues. The CDR3 nucleotides read TGTGCCAGCAGCTTAAGTTCAGGCTACGAGCAGTACGTC. The encoded protein is CASSLSSGYEQYV.

The chain recombines TRBV6-5 with TRBJ1-2; D may be TRBD1 (5 bases). CDR1 is MNHEY, CDR2 SVGAGI, per germline. V lost 0 bases and J lost 7, with 15 bases in between. The CDR3 runs to 15 residues. Here the CDR3 DNA reads TGTGCCAGCAGTTACTCGATTGAGGGGACTGGTGGCTACACCTTC. It yields the protein CASSYSIEGTGGYTF.

The table lists this clonotype with a count of one. The chain recombines TRBV19 with TRBJ1-1; TRBD1 matches 7 bases. Germline CDR1 LNHDA, CDR2 SQIVND (reference sequence). The CDR3 loop spans 15 amino acids. The trim removed 10 bases at V and 0 bases at J, leaving 11 bases unmatched. The CDR3 protein is CATGTDKRVNTEAFF. DNA for the CDR3: TGTGCCACCGGGACAGACAAGAGGGTGAACACTGAAGCTTTCTTT.

CDR3 DNA sequence: TGCGCCAGCAGCCCGCACCTGGTGAACACTGAAGCTTTCTTT. Its translation is CASSPHLVNTEAFF. The chain links TRBV4-1 to TRBJ1-1; D gene ambiguous. The V gene lost 4 bases and the J gene lost 0 bases, with 9 bases spanning the gap. Germline-derived CDR1 and CDR2 are MGHRA and YSYEKL. CDR3 length: 14 amino acids.

This sequence joins TRBV30 and TRBJ1-1, with D uncertain. Deletions cut 0 bases from V and 1 base from J, with 9 bases between. Germline CDR1 reads GTSNPN; CDR2 reads SVGIG (reference sequence). The CDR3 consists of 14 residues. The CDR3 region is CAWSVGIQNTEAFF. As DNA, the CDR3 is TGTGCCTGGAGTGTAGGTATACAGAACACTGAAGCTTTCTTT.

This chain links TRBV24-1 with TRBJ2-4; possibly TRBD2 for D (6 bases). With 10 bases removed from V and 8 bases from J, the gap between germline ends came to 11 bases. Per the germline V gene, CDR1 is KGHDR and CDR2 is SFDVKD. The CDR3 covers 11 residues. In DNA, the CDR3 is TGTGCCACAGCATGGGGGGACATTCAGTACTTC. It specifies CATAWGDIQYF.

The rearrangement links TRBV5-6 to TRBJ1-2; tentative D call: TRBD1 (6 bases). CDR1 and CDR2 (germline): SGHDT, YYEEEE. Trimming took off 0 bases at V and 8 bases at J, with 11 bases between the two ends. CDR3 size: 13 residues. CDR3 coding DNA: TGTGCCAGCAGCTTGGGAGGGACACCCGGCTACACCTTC. This sequence encodes CASSLGGTPGYTF. The variable domain in full, with the rest retrieved from reference TRBV5-6 and TRBJ1-2, is DAGVTQSPTHLIKTRGQQVTLRCSPKSGHDTVSWYQQALGQGPQFIFQYYEEEERQRGNFPDRFSGHQFPNYSSELNVNALLLGDSALYLCASSLGGTPGYTFGSGTRLTVV.

This chain connects TRBV12-5 to TRBJ2-3; 12 bases align to TRBD2. Germline loops: CDR1 LGHNT, CDR2 FRNRAP. V lost 7 bases to trimming and J lost 0 bases; unmatched junction nucleotides: 8. CDR3 length equals 17 residues. The CDR3 sequence: CASATGLAGISTDTQYF. Here the CDR3 DNA reads TGTGCTAGTGCTACTGGACTAGCGGGGATTAGCACAGATACGCAGTATTTT.

The chain links TRBV12-3 or TRBV12-4 to TRBJ2-5; a possible D gene is TRBD2 (6 bases). V dropped 2 bases and J dropped 5 bases, with 12 bases sitting between them. CDR3 size: 14 residues. DNA of the CDR3: TGTGCCAGCAGTTTACTCGGGGGTTTGGAGACCCAGTACTTC. Translating gives CASSLLGGLETQYF.

The rearrangement uses TRBV9 and TRBJ2-3; weak D call: TRBD1 (5 bases). The CDR3 totals 15 residues. Germline V gene data show CDR1 as SGDLS and CDR2 as YYNGEE. V lost 3 bases to trimming and J lost 5 bases, with 16 bases between them. In DNA form, the CDR3 reads TGTGCCAGCAGCGCGCAGGGATCGGGCGGAGATACGCAGTATTTT. Translating it yields CASSAQGSGGDTQYF.

V is TRBV5-1 and J is TRBJ1-2; tentative D call: TRBD1 (6 bases). CDR3 size: 14 residues. The V and J ends lost 0 bases and 5 bases respectively, with 11 bases between them. Per germline, CDR1 SGHRS and CDR2 YFSETQ. The CDR3 reads CASSLDRTAYGYTF. DNA for the CDR3: TGCGCCAGCAGCTTGGATCGGACAGCGTATGGCTACACCTTC.

The chain has TRBV3-1 and TRBJ2-1, with no clear D. The V end lost 4 bases, the J end lost 4 bases, and 8 bases lay between the germline ends. The germline V gene has CDR1 LGHDT and CDR2 YNNKEL (reference sequence). The CDR3 sequence is 13 residues long. CDR3 amino acids: CASSPRAYNEQFF. CDR3 nucleotides: TGTGCCAGCAGCCCCCGGGCTTACAATGAGCAGTTCTTC.

The chain uses TRBV9 and TRBJ2-1; D unresolved. The CDR3 has 9 amino acids. CDR1 is SGDLS and CDR2 is YYNGEE in the germline V gene. The ends were cut back, 4 bases at V and 13 bases at J, with 6 bases in the middle. The CDR3, as DNA: TGTGCCAGCAGCCCCGATCAGTTCTTC. Amino acids: CASSPDQFF.